The 20 T cell receptor beta chains given below trace back to one sample, sequenced in a study of CD8+ T cells in alopecia areata (dated by TCRdb to the late 2010s). Reading the label with the study, this specimen's time point is: baseline before oral tofacitinib. Peripheral blood and lesional scalp punch biopsies were obtained from patients with alopecia areata. Library preparation employed the immunoSEQ multiplex PCR assay. To provide template for TCR sequencing, every sample had RNA extracted and reverse transcribed into cDNA. In TCRdb, the immuneACCESS table is reduced to in-frame sequences with V and J assigned. These tables do not hold every clone; where another copy was compared, an unresolved V gene accounts for under half, and the others remain unexplained. Across this sample there are some 20,000 clones, with 60% to 80% seen only once. Clones ranked in the top ten supply 6% to 7% of the sample.

This specimen consisted of skin, obtained at week 0. The receptor source for this set is a human donor with alopecia areata.

V is TRBV7-2 and J is TRBJ1-1, with 9 bases aligning to TRBD1. CDR3 size: 15 residues. In germline, CDR1 is SGHTA, CDR2 FQGNSA. Germline trimming cut 5 bases from V and 4 bases from J; bases unmatched to any gene: 8. This chain's CDR3 is CASSRDQTGGTEAFF. CDR3 nucleotides: TGTGCCAGCAGCCGAGATCAGACAGGGGGCACTGAAGCTTTCTTT. The variable domain in full, with the rest retrieved from reference TRBV7-2 and TRBJ1-1, is GAGVSQSPSNKVTEKGKDVELRCDPISGHTALYWYRQSLGQGLEFLIYFQGNSAPDKSGLPSDRFSAERTGGSVSTLTIQRTQQEDSAVYLCASSRDQTGGTEAFFGQGTRLTVV.

This clone showed up just once. The V and J genes are TRBV2 and TRBJ2-2; TRBD2 matches at 8 bases. V gave up 0 bases and J gave up 3 bases; unmatched junction bases: 0. Germline V lookup: CDR1 SNHLY, CDR2 FYNNEI. The CDR3 contains 15 residues. The CDR3 nucleotides are TGTGCCAGCAGTGAAGCTAGCGGGGACACCGGGGAGCTGTTTTTT. Its translation: CASSEASGDTGELFF.

The chain has TRBV6-5 and TRBJ2-5; 8 nucleotides match TRBD2. The CDR3 runs to 15 residues. Germline V CDR1 and CDR2: MNHEY, SVGAGI. V trimming: 7 bases; J trimming: 4 bases; junction bases outside the gene matches: 11. CDR3 DNA sequence: TGTGCCAGCACGTTGTGGCGGGGGGTCCCAGAGACCCAGTACTTC. Its translation: CASTLWRGVPETQYF.

V and J are TRBV27 and TRBJ2-7; 7 bases align to TRBD1. Per the germline V gene, CDR1 is MNHEY and CDR2 is SMNVEV (reference sequence). V shed 5 bases and J 4 bases; nucleotides not matched to a gene: 14. This CDR3 region has 16 residues. The CDR3 region is CASSPRQGVIAYEQYF. CDR3 DNA sequence: TGTGCCAGCAGTCCACGACAGGGCGTTATAGCTTACGAGCAGTACTTC.

This clone was counted a few times. The rearrangement joins TRBV19 to TRBJ2-5; 7 positions agree with TRBD2. CDR3 length equals 14 residues. V lost 6 bases, J lost 4 bases, and 8 bases stayed unmatched. The germline gives CDR1 LNHDA, CDR2 SQIVND (reference sequence). The CDR3 DNA sequence: TGTGCCAGTAGGAGCCTAGCGGTCGCAGAGACCCAGTACTTC. It yields the protein CASRSLAVAETQYF. The full variable domain, rest sourced from reference TRBV19 and TRBJ2-5, is DGGITQSPKYLFRKEGQNVTLSCEQNLNHDAMYWYRQDPGQGLRLIYYSQIVNDFQKGDIAEGYSVSREKKESFPLTVTSAQKNPTAFYLCASRSLAVAETQYFGPGTRLLVL.

This clone is classed as large. The V and J genes are TRBV7-9 and TRBJ2-3; 9 bases are a match to TRBD1. V was clipped by 4 bases and J by 4 bases; unmatched bases: 9. The CDR3 has 16 amino acids. Germline V gene data show CDR1 as SEHNR and CDR2 as FQNEAQ (reference sequence). CDR3 bases: TGTGCCAGCAGCTCAGGACAGGGGCCGGCGGCAGATACGCAGTATTTT. Protein product: CASSSGQGPAADTQYF.

This rearrangement joins TRBV10-3 to TRBJ1-1; 7 bases agree with TRBD1. Per germline, CDR1 ENHRY and CDR2 SYGVKD. The CDR3 is 13 residues long. The V and J ends lost 7 bases and 1 base, in that order; junction bases with no gene match: 3. CDR3 in DNA: TGTGCCATCACCTGGGACAGGAACACTGAAGCTTTCTTT. Its translation: CAITWDRNTEAFF.

The V call is TRBV5-1, the J call TRBJ2-3; a weak D match, TRBD1 (6 bases). V lost 4 bases and J 1 base, leaving 16 bases between the germline ends. The CDR3 has 16 amino acids. CDR1 is SGHRS, CDR2 YFSETQ, per germline. The CDR3 reads CASSPPRAGGTDTQYF. DNA for the CDR3: TGCGCCAGCAGCCCCCCGAGGGCAGGGGGCACAGATACGCAGTATTTT. Full variable domain (remainder filled in from reference TRBV5-1 and TRBJ2-3): KAGVTQTPRYLIKTRGQQVTLSCSPISGHRSVSWYQQTPGQGLQFLFEYFSETQRNKGNFPGRFSGRQFSNSRSEMNVSTLELGDSALYLCASSPPRAGGTDTQYFGPGTRLTVL.

This clone has a handful of counts. The J gene is TRBJ2-7, the V gene TRBV6-6; TRBD1 aligns across 11 bases. Germline trimming cut 1 base from V and 6 bases from J; bases unmatched to any gene: 2. Germline V gene lookup returns CDR1 MNHNY and CDR2 SVGAGI (reference sequence). The CDR3 length is 14 residues. The CDR3 nucleotides read TGTGCCAGCAGTTACTACGGGACAGGGGGCGAGCAGTACTTC. This translates into CASSYYGTGGEQYF.

The DNA of the CDR3 is TGTGCCAGCAGCCTAGACGGCACCGGGGAGCTGTTTTTT. This encodes CASSLDGTGELFF. The rearrangement links TRBV2 to TRBJ2-2; D gene ambiguous. V dropped 6 bases and J dropped 4 bases, with 9 bases sitting between them. There are 13 residues in the CDR3. Germline lookup yields CDR1 SNHLY and CDR2 FYNNEI.

The chain carries TRBV7-8 and TRBJ1-2; D unclear. Germline V lookup: CDR1 SGHVS, CDR2 FQNEAQ. This CDR3 region has 13 residues. V dropped 6 bases and J dropped 7 bases, with 15 bases sitting between them. In nucleotides, the CDR3 is TGTGCCAGCAGGAGAGGAGGGAGTTTTGGCTACACCTTC. This gives the protein CASRRGGSFGYTF.

V and J are TRBV7-2 and TRBJ1-5; unclear D gene. V was shortened by 5 bases and J by 5 bases, with 22 bases between the two germline ends. The CDR3 spans 17 residues. CDR1 is SGHTA, CDR2 FQGNSA, per germline. CDR3 in DNA: TGTGCCAGCAGCCCACCCCCGACGGTGAGTTGGGATCAGCCCCAGCATTTT. This codes for CASSPPPTVSWDQPQHF.

This clone was picked up one time. The chain employs TRBV25-1 and TRBJ2-1, with D tentatively TRBD2 (5 bases). Deletions cut 2 bases from V and 8 bases from J, with 10 bases between. This CDR3 has 13 amino acids. Germline CDR1 MGHDK, CDR2 SYGVNS. CDR3 protein: CASSENTEDEQFF. Here the CDR3 DNA reads TGTGCCAGCAGTGAAAATACGGAGGATGAGCAGTTCTTC.

The sample holds a few counts of this clone. CDR3 sequence: CASSQVPPKGVNTEAFF. The CDR3 nucleotides are TGCGCCAGCAGCCAAGTCCCCCCGAAGGGGGTGAACACTGAAGCTTTCTTT. The rearrangement links TRBV4-1 to TRBJ1-1; D possibly corresponds to TRBD1 (6 bases). The CDR3 runs to 17 residues. Germline-derived CDR1 and CDR2 are MGHRA and YSYEKL. V lost 1 base and J lost 0, with 15 bases in between.

The DNA of the CDR3 is TGTGCCAGCAGCTTGTTCCGCGGGGGGACATGGGGGACCTCAGATACGCAGTATTTT. It yields the protein CASSLFRGGTWGTSDTQYF. The chain is built from TRBV5-4 and TRBJ2-3; 8 positions agree with TRBD2. Germline CDR1 and CDR2: SGHNT and YYREEE (reference sequence). Unmatched junction bases numbered 17, after V lost 1 base and J lost 4 bases. This CDR3 comprises 19 residues.

The chain recombines TRBV7-3 with TRBJ2-2; D is uncertain. In germline, CDR1 is SGHTA, CDR2 FQGTGA. The CDR3 loop spans 15 amino acids. Between the trimmed V and J ends, which lost 2 bases and 7 bases, there was a span of 14 bases. The CDR3 DNA sequence: TGTGCCAGCAGCTTAGCGAAAGGTCGCGACGGGGAGCTGTTTTTT. Encoded protein: CASSLAKGRDGELFF.

This clone appeared once. V and J are TRBV29-1 and TRBJ1-4, with D perhaps matching TRBD1 (5 bases). The CDR3 has 13 amino acids. V shed 7 bases and J shed 13 bases, with 22 bases lying between them. Germline CDR1 is SQVTM and CDR2 is ANQGSEA. Here the CDR3 DNA reads TGCAGCGCTGGGGCGGGCGGTTTAGGGATACTGTTTTTT. Translating it yields CSAGAGGLGILFF. The full variable domain, with the rest looked up from reference TRBV29-1 and TRBJ1-4, is SAVISQKPSRDICQRGTSLTIQCQVDSQVTMMFWYRQQPGQSLTLIATANQGSEATYESGFVIDKFPISRPNLTFSTLTVSNMSPEDSSIYLCSAGAGGLGILFFGSGTQLSVL.

CDR3 in DNA: TGTGCCAGCTCGCCTGTCCAAACCAGGCAGGGAAACACCATATATTTT. It specifies CASSPVQTRQGNTIYF. This chain uses TRBV18 with TRBJ1-3, with unresolved D. V gave up 6 bases and J gave up 4 bases, with 19 bases separating them. This CDR3 region has 16 residues. Per the germline V gene, CDR1 is KGHSH and CDR2 is LQKENI.

The V gene is TRBV7-9, the J gene TRBJ2-7, with 11 bases that match TRBD1. Germline V gene sequence: CDR1 SEHNR, CDR2 FQNEAQ (reference sequence). The CDR3 has 15 amino acids. The J segment lost 5 bases and the V segment lost 0 bases, leaving 3 bases of the junction unmatched. This CDR3 reads CASSLARTGGDEQYF. CDR3 in DNA: TGTGCCAGCAGCTTAGCCAGGACAGGGGGCGACGAGCAGTACTTC.

The genes are TRBV6-6 and TRBJ1-2; D unresolved. Looked up from germline, CDR1 is MNHNY and CDR2 is SVGAGI (reference sequence). This CDR3 spans 11 amino acids. The V end was cut by 4 bases, the J end by 8 bases, with 8 bases between. The CDR3 spells CASSSRWGYTF. DNA of the CDR3: TGTGCCAGCAGTTCCCGGTGGGGCTACACCTTC.